The 8 T cell receptor beta chains reported below all come from one sample, sequenced in a study of blood T cells in healthy people across ages. PCR was performed a second time for about 7 to 11 cycles using a sample-barcoded 5' primer and a J-beta primer mix. TCRdb reprocessed the 5' RACE reads via MiXCR and lists one record per CDR3 protein. The sample holds some 1.7 million distinct CDR3 sequences, roughly 27% seen once. The sample taken for sequencing was blood. The receptors here all came from a young woman in good health.

This clonotype was observed a handful of times. V gene TRBV24-1 combines with J gene TRBJ2-3; D gene unclear. Germline V CDR1 and CDR2: KGHDR, SFDVKD. The length of the CDR3 is 22 residues. V was shortened by 3 bases and J by 0 bases, with 30 bases between the two germline ends. The chain's CDR3 is CATSDPYDLTKGSATSTDTQYF. CDR3 DNA sequence: TGTGCCACCAGTGATCCTTATGATCTCACAAAAGGTTCGGCTACTAGCACAGATACGCAGTATTTT.

This clonotype has a handful of counts. Written as DNA, the CDR3 is TGTGCCAGCTCACCCGTAACCGCCCCGGGACAGGCGGACCTAGGGCCCCAGCATTTT. Its protein is CASSPVTAPGQADLGPQHF. The V call is TRBV18, the J call TRBJ1-5, with 8 nucleotides matching TRBD1. Trimming at V came to 3 bases and at J to 9 bases, leaving 22 bases not matched to a gene. CDR1 is KGHSH, CDR2 LQKENI, per germline. The CDR3 has 19 residues.

This clonotype has only a few counts. The chain employs TRBV5-5 and TRBJ1-1, with 8 bases that match TRBD1. Germline CDR1 and CDR2: SGHKS and YYEKEE (reference sequence). CDR3 size: 13 residues. J gave up 6 bases and V 6 bases, and 7 bases lay outside the gene matches. CDR3 coding DNA: TGTGCCAGCAAACCGGACAGGGTGTCTGAAGCTTTCTTT. It codes for CASKPDRVSEAFF. Full variable domain (missing parts from reference TRBV5-5 and TRBJ1-1): DAGVTQSPTHLIKTRGQQVTLRCSPISGHKSVSWYQQVLGQGPQFIFQYYEKEERGRGNFPDRFSARQFPNYSSELNVNALLLGDSALYLCASKPDRVSEAFFGQGTRLTVV.

The V and J genes are TRBV30 and TRBJ1-1; D possibly corresponds to TRBD1 (5 bases). Germline values: CDR1 GTSNPN, CDR2 SVGIG (reference sequence). The V end was cut by 5 bases, the J end by 0 bases, with 10 bases between. CDR3 size: 13 residues. The CDR3 is CAWRAGLNTEAFF. CDR3 nucleotide sequence: TGTGCCTGGCGCGCAGGGTTGAACACTGAAGCTTTCTTT. The full variable domain, completed using reference TRBV30 and TRBJ1-1, is SQTIHQWPATLVQPVGSPLSLECTVEGTSNPNLYWYRQAAGRGLQLLFYSVGIGQISSEVPQNLSASRPQDRQFILSSKKLLLSDSGFYLCAWRAGLNTEAFFGQGTRLTVV.

CDR3 sequence (DNA): TGTGCCAGCAGTTTTTTTAGCGGCTACGAGCAGTACTTC. It is translated as CASSFFSGYEQYF. The chain couples TRBV27 to TRBJ2-7, with a possible D match to TRBD2 (6 bases). The V gene lost 3 bases and the J gene lost 3 bases, with 9 bases spanning the gap. The CDR3 spans 13 residues. CDR1 MNHEY and CDR2 SMNVEV come from the germline V gene (reference sequence).

The table lists this clonotype with a few counts. V and J are TRBV2 and TRBJ2-1, with TRBD2 matching 9 bases. CDR3 length equals 16 residues. The ends lost 6 bases at V and 3 bases at J; junction bases unmatched: 9. Per germline, CDR1 SNHLY and CDR2 FYNNEI. The chain's CDR3 is CASRARLAELYNEQFF. DNA for the CDR3: TGTGCCAGCAGGGCAAGACTAGCGGAACTCTACAATGAGCAGTTCTTC.

This clonotype showed up just a few times. The chain links TRBV10-3 to TRBJ2-5; a possible D gene is TRBD1 (6 bases). The CDR3 totals 13 residues. The V gene lost 4 bases and the J gene lost 1 base, with 7 bases spanning the gap. Germline loops: CDR1 ENHRY, CDR2 SYGVKD. The CDR3 sequence: CAISADSQETQYF. In DNA, the CDR3 is TGTGCCATCAGTGCGGACAGCCAAGAGACCCAGTACTTC.

This clonotype was observed a handful of times. The chain recombines TRBV7-2 with TRBJ2-1, with TRBD2 matching over 8 bases. Germline V gives CDR1 SGHTA, CDR2 FQGNSA. The CDR3 contains 15 residues. With V trimmed by 5 bases and J by 8 bases, 11 bases remained unmatched. The CDR3 sequence is CASSPGGSGAHEQFF. The CDR3 nucleotides read TGTGCCAGCAGCCCCGGGGGTAGCGGGGCACATGAGCAGTTCTTC. The full variable domain, rest sourced from reference TRBV7-2 and TRBJ2-1, is GAGVSQSPSNKVTEKGKDVELRCDPISGHTALYWYRQSLGQGLEFLIYFQGNSAPDKSGLPSDRFSAERTGGSVSTLTIQRTQQEDSAVYLCASSPGGSGAHEQFFGPGTRLTVL.